The 7 T cell receptor beta chains below were found in one sample sequenced in a study of CD8 T cells in ankylosing spondylitis (TCRdb year 2017). The library was obtained by 5' RACE. TCRdb records Illumina HiSeq 2500 as the sequencer. TCRdb itself trimmed the public reads at Q25 with fastp, ran MiXCR and retained productive beta chains. Every distinct CDR3 protein forms one entry, paired with its most common genes and DNA. The sample data list roughly 100,000 distinct CDR3 sequences, and 7.5% to 9% of these were observed just once. 8.5% to 10% of the sample is held by the ten biggest clonotypes. The sequencing input was blood, either unsorted or a sorted T cell fraction (not recorded which). Every receptor here comes from a male donor with ankylosing spondylitis or in good health (not recorded which).

In its sample, this clonotype was seen many times. The rearrangement joins TRBV5-6 to TRBJ2-1; 7 nucleotides match TRBD2. Trimming took 5 bases from V and 9 from J; bases not matched to a gene: 11. The germline V gene encodes CDR1 SGHDT and CDR2 YYEEEE. CDR3 length: 14 amino acids. The CDR3 nucleotides are TGTGCCAGCAGGGGAGGGAGTGAAGCAGGTGAGCAGTTCTTC. Translating it yields CASRGGSEAGEQFF.

This clonotype appeared many times. The V call is TRBV25-1, the J call TRBJ1-5; D is possibly TRBD1 (5 bases). Trimming left V 3 bases short and J 5 bases short, with 8 bases between. The CDR3 is 13 residues long. The germline gives CDR1 MGHDK, CDR2 SYGVNS. CDR3: CASSEGEDQPQHF. The CDR3 nucleotides are TGTGCCAGCAGTGAGGGGGAAGATCAGCCCCAGCATTTT.

This clonotype was found a few times. A read error may account for a junction end that differs from germline. The V call is TRBV20-1, the J call TRBJ1-2; D may be TRBD1 (6 bases). This CDR3 has 16 amino acids. Germline assignment: CDR1 DFQATT and CDR2 SNEGSKA (reference sequence). CDR3 sequence reads: CCARDRVAGVNYGYTF. DNA for the CDR3: TGCTGTGCTAGAGACCGGGTGGCAGGGGTTAACTATGGCTACACCTTC.

This clonotype was counted ten times or more. This chain joins TRBV3-1 and TRBJ2-1; D is undetermined. V was trimmed by 1 base and J by 6 bases, leaving 10 bases between them. The CDR3 length is 14 residues. Germline V gene data show CDR1 as LGHDT and CDR2 as YNNKEL (reference sequence). The CDR3 spells CASSQVQPSNEQFF. The CDR3 DNA sequence: TGTGCCAGCAGCCAAGTCCAGCCCAGCAATGAGCAGTTCTTC.

The table lists this clonotype with many counts. V gene TRBV14 combines with J gene TRBJ2-3; a possible D gene is TRBD2 (5 bases). Trimming removed 1 base from V and 1 base from J, with 15 bases in between. CDR3 length equals 17 residues. Germline CDR1 and CDR2: SGHDN and FVKESK. CDR3 coding DNA: TGTGCCAGCAGCCAAGGAGTCCCGGGGTCTGGCACAGATACGCAGTATTTT. It codes for CASSQGVPGSGTDTQYF.

In this sample, this clonotype turned up many times. The chain carries TRBV12-5 and TRBJ1-1, with D unresolved. The germline CDR1 and CDR2 sequences are LGHNT and FRNRAP. V gave up 1 base and J gave up 3 bases, with 6 bases separating them. The CDR3 has 13 amino acids. The CDR3 loop reads CASGLGLYTEAFF. CDR3 in DNA: TGTGCTAGTGGTTTGGGGTTGTACACTGAAGCTTTCTTT.

There are many counts of this clonotype. The V and J genes are TRBV4-2 and TRBJ2-7; the D is unclear. Germline CDR1 LGHNA, CDR2 YNFKEQ. There are 15 residues in the CDR3. V was trimmed by 0 bases and J by 5 bases, leaving 14 bases between them. CDR3 sequence: CASSQEDRRNHEQYF. The CDR3 nucleotides read TGTGCCAGCAGCCAAGAAGATAGGCGGAACCACGAGCAGTACTTC.